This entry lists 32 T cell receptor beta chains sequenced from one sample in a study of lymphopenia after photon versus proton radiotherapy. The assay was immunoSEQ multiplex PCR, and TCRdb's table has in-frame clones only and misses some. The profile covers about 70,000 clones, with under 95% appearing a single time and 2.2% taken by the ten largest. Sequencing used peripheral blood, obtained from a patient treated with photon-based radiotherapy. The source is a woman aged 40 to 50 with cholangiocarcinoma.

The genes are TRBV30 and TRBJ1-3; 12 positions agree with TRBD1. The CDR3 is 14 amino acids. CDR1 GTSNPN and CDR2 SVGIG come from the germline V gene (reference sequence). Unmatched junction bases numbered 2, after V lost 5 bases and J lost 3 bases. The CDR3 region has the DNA TGTGCCTGGGGGACAGGGGGCTTTGGAAACACCATATATTTT. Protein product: CAWGTGGFGNTIYF.

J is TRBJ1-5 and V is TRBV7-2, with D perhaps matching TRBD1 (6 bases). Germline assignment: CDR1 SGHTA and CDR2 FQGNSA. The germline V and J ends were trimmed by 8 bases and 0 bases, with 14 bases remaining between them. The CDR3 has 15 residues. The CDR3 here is CASHSGGASNQPQHF. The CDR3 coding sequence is TGTGCCAGCCACTCGGGGGGGGCTAGCAATCAGCCCCAGCATTTT.

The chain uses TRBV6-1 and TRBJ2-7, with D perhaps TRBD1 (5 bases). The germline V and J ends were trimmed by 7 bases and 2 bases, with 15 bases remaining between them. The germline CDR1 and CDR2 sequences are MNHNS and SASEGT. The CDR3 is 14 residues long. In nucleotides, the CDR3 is TGTGCCAGCACCTTTCAGGGCAGAACCTACGAGCAGTACTTC. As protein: CASTFQGRTYEQYF.

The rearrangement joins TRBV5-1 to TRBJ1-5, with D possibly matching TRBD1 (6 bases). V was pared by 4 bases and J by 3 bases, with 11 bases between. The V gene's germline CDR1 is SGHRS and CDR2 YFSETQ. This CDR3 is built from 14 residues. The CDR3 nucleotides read TGCGCCAGCAGCCCAGACAGGCCCAATCAGCCCCAGCATTTT. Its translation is CASSPDRPNQPQHF.

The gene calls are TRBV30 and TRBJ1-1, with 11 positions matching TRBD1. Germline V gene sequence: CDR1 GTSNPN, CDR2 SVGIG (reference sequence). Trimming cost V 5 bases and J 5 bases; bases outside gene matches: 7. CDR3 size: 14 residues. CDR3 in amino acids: CAWGQGAVFTEAFF. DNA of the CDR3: TGTGCCTGGGGACAGGGGGCGGTTTTTACTGAAGCTTTCTTT. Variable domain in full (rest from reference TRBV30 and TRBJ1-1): SQTIHQWPATLVQPVGSPLSLECTVEGTSNPNLYWYRQAAGRGLQLLFYSVGIGQISSEVPQNLSASRPQDRQFILSSKKLLLSDSGFYLCAWGQGAVFTEAFFGQGTRLTVV.

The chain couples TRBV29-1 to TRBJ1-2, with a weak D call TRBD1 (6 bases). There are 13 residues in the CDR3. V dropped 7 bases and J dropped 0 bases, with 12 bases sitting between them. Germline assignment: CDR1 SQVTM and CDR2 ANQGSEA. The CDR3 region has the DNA TGCAGCGCGCGGGACACCGCTAACTATGGCTACACCTTC. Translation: CSARDTANYGYTF.

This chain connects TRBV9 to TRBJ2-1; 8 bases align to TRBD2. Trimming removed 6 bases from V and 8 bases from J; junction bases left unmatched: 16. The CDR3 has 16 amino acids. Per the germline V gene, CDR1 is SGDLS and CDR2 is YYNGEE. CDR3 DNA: TGTGCCAGCACTCCCCCCGCCAGCGGGAGTGGCGATGAGCAGTTCTTC. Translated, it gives CASTPPASGSGDEQFF.

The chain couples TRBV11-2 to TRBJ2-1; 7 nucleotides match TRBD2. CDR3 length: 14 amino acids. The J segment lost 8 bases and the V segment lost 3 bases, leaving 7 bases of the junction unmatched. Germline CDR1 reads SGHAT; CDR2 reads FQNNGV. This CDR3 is CASSFSTSSDEQFF. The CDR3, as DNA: TGTGCCAGCAGCTTTTCGACTAGCTCAGATGAGCAGTTCTTC.

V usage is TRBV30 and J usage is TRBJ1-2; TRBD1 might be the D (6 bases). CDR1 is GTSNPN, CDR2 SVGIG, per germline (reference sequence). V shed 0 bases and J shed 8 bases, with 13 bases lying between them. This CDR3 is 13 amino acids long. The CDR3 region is CAWSVIGGWGYTF. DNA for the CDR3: TGTGCCTGGAGTGTTATTGGGGGCTGGGGCTACACCTTC.

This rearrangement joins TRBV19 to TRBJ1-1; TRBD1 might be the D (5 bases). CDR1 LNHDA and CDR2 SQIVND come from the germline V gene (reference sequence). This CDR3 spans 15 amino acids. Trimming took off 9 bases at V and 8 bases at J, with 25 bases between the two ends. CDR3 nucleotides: TGTGCCAGCAAGTCTCGAACGGGGGTAACCGGAGAAGCTTTCTTT. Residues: CASKSRTGVTGEAFF.

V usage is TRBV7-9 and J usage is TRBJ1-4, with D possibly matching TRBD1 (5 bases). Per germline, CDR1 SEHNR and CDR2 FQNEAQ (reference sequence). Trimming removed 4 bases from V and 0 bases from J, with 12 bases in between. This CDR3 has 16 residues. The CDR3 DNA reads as TGTGCCAGCAGCTGGGGACGGGTTACAACTAATGAAAAACTGTTTTTT. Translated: CASSWGRVTTNEKLFF.

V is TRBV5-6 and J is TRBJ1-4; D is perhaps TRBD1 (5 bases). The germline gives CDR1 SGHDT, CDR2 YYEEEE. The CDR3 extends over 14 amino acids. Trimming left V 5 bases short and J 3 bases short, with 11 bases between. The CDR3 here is CASSSRGANEKLFF. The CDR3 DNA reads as TGTGCCAGCAGTTCACGGGGCGCTAATGAAAAACTGTTTTTT.

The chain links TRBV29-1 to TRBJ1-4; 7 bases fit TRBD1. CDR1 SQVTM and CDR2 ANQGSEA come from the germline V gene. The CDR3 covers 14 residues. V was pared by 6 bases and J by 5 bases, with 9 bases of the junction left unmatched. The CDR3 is CSVEYRGLNEKLFF. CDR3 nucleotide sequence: TGCAGCGTGGAATACAGGGGATTGAATGAAAAACTGTTTTTT.

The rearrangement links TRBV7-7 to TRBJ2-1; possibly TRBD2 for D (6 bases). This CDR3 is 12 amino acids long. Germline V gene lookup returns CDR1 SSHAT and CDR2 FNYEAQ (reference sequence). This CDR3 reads CARFGGYNEQFF. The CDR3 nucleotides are TGTGCTAGGTTTGGAGGGTACAATGAGCAGTTCTTC.

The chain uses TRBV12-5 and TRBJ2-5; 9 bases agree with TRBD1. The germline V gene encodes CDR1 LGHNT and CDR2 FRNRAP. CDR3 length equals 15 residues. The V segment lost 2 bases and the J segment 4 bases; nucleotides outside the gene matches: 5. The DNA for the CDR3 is TGTGCTAGTGGTTTGTCGACAGGGGGGGGAGAGACCCAGTACTTC. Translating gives CASGLSTGGGETQYF.

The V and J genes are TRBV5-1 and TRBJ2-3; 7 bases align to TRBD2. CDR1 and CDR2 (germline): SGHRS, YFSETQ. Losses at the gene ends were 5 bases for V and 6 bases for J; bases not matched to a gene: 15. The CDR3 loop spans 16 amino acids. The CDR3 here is CASSTQRGGGPDTQYF. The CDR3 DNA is TGCGCCAGCAGTACCCAGCGGGGTGGGGGTCCCGATACGCAGTATTTT.

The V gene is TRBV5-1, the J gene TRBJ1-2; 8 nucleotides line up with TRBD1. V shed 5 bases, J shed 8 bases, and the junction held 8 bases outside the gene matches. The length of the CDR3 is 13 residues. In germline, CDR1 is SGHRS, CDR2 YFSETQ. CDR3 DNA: TGCGCCAGCAGTTCCGGACAGGGCGGGGGCTACACCTTC. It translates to CASSSGQGGGYTF.

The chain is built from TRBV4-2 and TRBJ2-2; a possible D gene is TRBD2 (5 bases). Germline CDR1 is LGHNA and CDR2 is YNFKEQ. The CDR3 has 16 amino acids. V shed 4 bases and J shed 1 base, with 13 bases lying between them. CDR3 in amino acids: CASSPLVSENTGELFF. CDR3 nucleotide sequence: TGTGCCAGCAGCCCCCTCGTTAGCGAGAACACCGGGGAGCTGTTTTTT.

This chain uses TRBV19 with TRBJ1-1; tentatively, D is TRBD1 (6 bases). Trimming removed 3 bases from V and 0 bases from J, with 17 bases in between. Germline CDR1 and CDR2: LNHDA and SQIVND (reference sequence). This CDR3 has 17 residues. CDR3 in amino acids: CASSMGVGGRMNTEAFF. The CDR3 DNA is TGTGCCAGTAGTATGGGTGTCGGGGGCAGGATGAACACTGAAGCTTTCTTT.

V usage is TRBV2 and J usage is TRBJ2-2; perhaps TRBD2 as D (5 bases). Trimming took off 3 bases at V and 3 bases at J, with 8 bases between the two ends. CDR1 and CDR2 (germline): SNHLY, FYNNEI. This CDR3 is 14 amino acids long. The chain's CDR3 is CASSEDFYTGELFF. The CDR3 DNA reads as TGTGCCAGCAGTGAGGACTTCTACACCGGGGAGCTGTTTTTT. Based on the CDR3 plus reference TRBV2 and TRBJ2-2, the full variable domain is EPEVTQTPSHQVTQMGQEVILRCVPISNHLYFYWYRQILGQKVEFLVSFYNNEISEKSEIFDDQFSVERPDGSNFTLKIRSTKLEDSAMYFCASSEDFYTGELFFGEGSRLTVL.

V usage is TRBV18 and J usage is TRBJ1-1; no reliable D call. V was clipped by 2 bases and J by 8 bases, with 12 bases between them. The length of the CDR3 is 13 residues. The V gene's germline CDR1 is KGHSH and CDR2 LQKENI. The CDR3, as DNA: TGTGCCAGCTCACCAGATGCGTCGTCAGAAGCTTTCTTT. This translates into CASSPDASSEAFF. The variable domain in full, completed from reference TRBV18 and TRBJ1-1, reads NAGVMQNPRHLVRRRGQEARLRCSPMKGHSHVYWYRQLPEEGLKFMVYLQKENIIDESGMPKERFSAEFPKEGPSILRIQQVVRGDSAAYFCASSPDASSEAFFGQGTRLTVV.

The DNA for the CDR3 is TGTGCCAGCACCGGTACGACCGGGTCAAGACATTTT. This gives the protein CASTGTTGSRHF. The chain combines TRBV6-5 with TRBJ1-5; the D is unclear. V was shortened by 7 bases and J by 16 bases, with 20 bases between the two germline ends. The CDR3 length is 12 residues. CDR1 MNHEY and CDR2 SVGAGI come from the germline V gene.

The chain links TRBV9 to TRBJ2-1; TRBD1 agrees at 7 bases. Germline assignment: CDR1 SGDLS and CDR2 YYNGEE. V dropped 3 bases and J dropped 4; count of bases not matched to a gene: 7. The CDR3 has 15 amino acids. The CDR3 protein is CASSARDRVYNEQFF. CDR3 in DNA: TGTGCCAGCAGCGCCCGGGACAGAGTATACAATGAGCAGTTCTTC. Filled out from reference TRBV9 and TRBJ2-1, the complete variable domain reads DSGVTQTPKHLITATGQRVTLRCSPRSGDLSVYWYQQSLDQGLQFLIQYYNGEERAKGNILERFSAQQFPDLHSELNLSSLELGDSALYFCASSARDRVYNEQFFGPGTRLTVL.

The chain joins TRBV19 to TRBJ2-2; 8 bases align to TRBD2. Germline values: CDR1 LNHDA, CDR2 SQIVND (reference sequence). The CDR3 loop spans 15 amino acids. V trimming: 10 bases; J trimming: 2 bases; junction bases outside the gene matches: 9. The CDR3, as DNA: TGTGCCACCCCGGGGGCGGGGGGAAACACCGGGGAGCTGTTTTTT. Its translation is CATPGAGGNTGELFF.

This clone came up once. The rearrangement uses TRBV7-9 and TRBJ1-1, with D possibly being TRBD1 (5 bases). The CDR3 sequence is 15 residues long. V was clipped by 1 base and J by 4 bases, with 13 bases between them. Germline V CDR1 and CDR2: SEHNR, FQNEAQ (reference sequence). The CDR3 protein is CASSLVAGLVTEAFF. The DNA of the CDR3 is TGTGCCAGCAGCTTAGTGGCAGGGTTGGTCACTGAAGCTTTCTTT.

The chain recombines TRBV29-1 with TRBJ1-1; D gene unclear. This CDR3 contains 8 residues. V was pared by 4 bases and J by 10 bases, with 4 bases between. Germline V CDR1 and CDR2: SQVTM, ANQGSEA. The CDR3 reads CSVAGAFF. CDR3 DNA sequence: TGCAGCGTTGCCGGAGCTTTCTTT.

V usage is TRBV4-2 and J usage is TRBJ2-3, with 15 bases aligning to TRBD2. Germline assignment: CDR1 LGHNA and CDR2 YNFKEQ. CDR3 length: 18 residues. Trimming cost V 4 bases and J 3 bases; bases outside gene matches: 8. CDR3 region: CASSLGSGLAGGTDTQYF. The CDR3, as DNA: TGTGCCAGCAGCCTTGGTTCGGGACTAGCGGGAGGTACAGATACGCAGTATTTT.

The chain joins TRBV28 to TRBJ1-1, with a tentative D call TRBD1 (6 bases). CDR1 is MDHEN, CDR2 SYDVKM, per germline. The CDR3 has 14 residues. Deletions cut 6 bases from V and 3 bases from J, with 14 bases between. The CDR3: CASSPGVGYTEAFF. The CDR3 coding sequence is TGTGCCAGCAGCCCAGGGGTTGGTTACACTGAAGCTTTCTTT.

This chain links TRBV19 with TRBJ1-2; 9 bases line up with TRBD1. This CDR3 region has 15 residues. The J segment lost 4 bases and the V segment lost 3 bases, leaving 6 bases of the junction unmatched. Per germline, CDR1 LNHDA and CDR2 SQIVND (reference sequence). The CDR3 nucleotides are TGTGCCAGTAGTATCGAACAGGGGGCTCCCTATGGCTACACCTTC. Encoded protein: CASSIEQGAPYGYTF.

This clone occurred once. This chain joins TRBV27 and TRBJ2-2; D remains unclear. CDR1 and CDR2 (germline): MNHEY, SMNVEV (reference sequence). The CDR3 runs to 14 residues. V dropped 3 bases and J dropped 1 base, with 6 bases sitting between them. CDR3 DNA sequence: TGTGCCAGCAGTTTTGGGAAGAACACCGGGGAGCTGTTTTTT. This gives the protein CASSFGKNTGELFF.

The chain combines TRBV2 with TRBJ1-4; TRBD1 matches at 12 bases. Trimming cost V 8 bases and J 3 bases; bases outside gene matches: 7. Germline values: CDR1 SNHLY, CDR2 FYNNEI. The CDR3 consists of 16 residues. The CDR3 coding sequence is TGTGCCAGCGCCGGGACAGGGGGCGCAGCTAATGAAAAACTGTTTTTT. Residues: CASAGTGGAANEKLFF.

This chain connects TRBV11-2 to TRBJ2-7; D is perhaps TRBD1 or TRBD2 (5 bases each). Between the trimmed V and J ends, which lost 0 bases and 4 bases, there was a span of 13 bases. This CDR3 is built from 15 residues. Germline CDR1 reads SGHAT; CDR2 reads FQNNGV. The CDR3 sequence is CASSLDRGRTYEQYF. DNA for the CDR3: TGTGCCAGCAGCTTAGACCGGGGCAGGACGTACGAGCAGTACTTC.